A selection of T cell receptor beta chains follows, all from one sample in a study of beta chain features in type 1 diabetes. The data were produced by immunoSEQ multiplex PCR, yet TCRdb's version contains in-frame clones alone and is incomplete. The repertoire has over 200,000 clones, roughly 11% of them found once; the top ten carry around 0.017%. The sample comprised naive CD4+ T cells from blood. The receptors shown here come from a man aged 25-45 years with type 1 diabetes. Each CDR3 is given with its conserved first and last residue. Fields, in order: D gene, V gene, clone size, J gene, CDR3 protein, CDR3 DNA. A D gene is named only where the DNA matches it firmly. The size field is filled for only some rows; it gives once, few, many or a size class.

d_call: NA
v_call: TRBV7-9
clone_size: NA
j_call: TRBJ2-1
cdr3_aa: CASSLIGNSYNEQFF
cdr3_nt: TGTGCCAGCAGCTTAATCGGGAACTCCTACAATGAGCAGTTCTTC

d_call: TRBD2
v_call: TRBV6-4
clone_size: few
j_call: TRBJ2-1
cdr3_aa: CASSVELAGNNEQFF
cdr3_nt: TGTGCCAGCAGTGTGGAGCTAGCGGGGAACAATGAGCAGTTCTTC

d_call: NA
v_call: TRBV5-1
clone_size: few
j_call: TRBJ1-1
cdr3_aa: CASSLAGLGTEAFF
cdr3_nt: TGCGCCAGCAGCTTGGCTGGGCTGGGTACTGAAGCTTTCTTT

d_call: NA
v_call: TRBV18
clone_size: NA
j_call: TRBJ2-5
cdr3_aa: CASSGGLQETQYF
cdr3_nt: TGTGCCAGCTCTGGTGGACTACAAGAGACCCAGTACTTC

d_call: NA
v_call: TRBV29-1
clone_size: NA
j_call: TRBJ1-2
cdr3_aa: CSAAGGDYGYTF
cdr3_nt: TGCAGCGCAGCGGGCGGGGACTATGGCTACACCTTC

d_call: TRBD1
v_call: TRBV10-3
clone_size: NA
j_call: TRBJ2-1
cdr3_aa: CAISRTGGNEQFF
cdr3_nt: TGTGCCATTAGCAGGACAGGGGGCAATGAGCAGTTCTTC

d_call: NA
v_call: TRBV7-6
clone_size: few
j_call: TRBJ1-2
cdr3_aa: CASSLGGHGYTF
cdr3_nt: TGTGCCAGCAGCTTAGGGGGGCATGGCTACACCTTC

d_call: TRBD1
v_call: TRBV7-2
clone_size: NA
j_call: TRBJ2-7
cdr3_aa: CASSLTGTGVPTYEQYF
cdr3_nt: TGTGCCAGCAGCTTAACGGGAACAGGGGTGCCAACCTACGAGCAGTACTTC

d_call: TRBD2
v_call: TRBV2
clone_size: few
j_call: TRBJ2-7
cdr3_aa: CVSSGGNEQYF
cdr3_nt: TGTGTCTCTAGCGGGGGAAACGAGCAGTACTTC

d_call: TRBD1
v_call: TRBV4-1
clone_size: few
j_call: TRBJ2-5
cdr3_aa: CASSQPFRDRDQETQYF
cdr3_nt: TGCGCCAGCAGCCAACCCTTTAGGGACAGGGACCAAGAGACCCAGTACTTC

d_call: NA
v_call: TRBV2
clone_size: few
j_call: TRBJ2-2
cdr3_aa: CASCWEVGELFF
cdr3_nt: TGTGCCAGCTGCTGGGAGGTCGGGGAGCTGTTTTTT

d_call: NA
v_call: TRBV27
clone_size: NA
j_call: TRBJ2-3
cdr3_aa: CASSPSRTDTQYF
cdr3_nt: TGTGCCAGCAGTCCCTCGAGAACAGATACGCAGTATTTT

d_call: TRBD2
v_call: TRBV30
clone_size: NA
j_call: TRBJ2-3
cdr3_aa: CAWSVGGGADTQYF
cdr3_nt: TGTGCCTGGAGTGTCGGCGGGGGGGCCGATACGCAGTATTTT

d_call: NA
v_call: TRBV29-1
clone_size: few
j_call: TRBJ2-2
cdr3_aa: CSGREYAGELFF
cdr3_nt: TGCAGCGGCAGGGAATATGCCGGGGAGCTGTTTTTT

d_call: NA
v_call: TRBV11-2
clone_size: NA
j_call: TRBJ2-2
cdr3_aa: CASSFFGMGGTGELFF
cdr3_nt: TGTGCCAGCAGCTTTTTTGGGATGGGGGGCACCGGGGAGCTGTTTTTT

d_call: TRBD1
v_call: TRBV9
clone_size: NA
j_call: TRBJ1-2
cdr3_aa: CASSVVGTGTYGYTF
cdr3_nt: TGTGCCAGCAGCGTAGTAGGGACAGGGACCTATGGCTACACCTTC

d_call: NA
v_call: TRBV5-1
clone_size: NA
j_call: TRBJ2-2
cdr3_aa: CASSLFLRGDTGELFF
cdr3_nt: TGCGCCAGCAGCTTGTTTTTGCGGGGAGACACCGGGGAGCTGTTTTTT

d_call: NA
v_call: TRBV18
clone_size: NA
j_call: TRBJ1-1
cdr3_aa: CASSPGEDTEAFF
cdr3_nt: TGTGCCAGCTCACCAGGGGAGGACACTGAAGCTTTCTTT

d_call: NA
v_call: TRBV7-2
clone_size: few
j_call: TRBJ2-5
cdr3_aa: CASSSGLLVKTQYF
cdr3_nt: TGTGCCAGCAGCTCCGGACTGCTAGTGAAGACCCAGTACTTC

d_call: TRBD1
v_call: TRBV9
clone_size: NA
j_call: TRBJ1-1
cdr3_aa: CASSVTGTDPEAFF
cdr3_nt: TGTGCCAGCAGCGTAACCGGGACAGACCCTGAAGCTTTCTTT

d_call: NA
v_call: TRBV4-2
clone_size: few
j_call: TRBJ2-3
cdr3_aa: CASSQERGLTDTQYF
cdr3_nt: TGTGCCAGCAGCCAAGAGCGGGGCTTGACAGATACGCAGTATTTT

d_call: TRBD2
v_call: TRBV28
clone_size: NA
j_call: TRBJ2-1
cdr3_aa: CASSLSGGGNEQFF
cdr3_nt: TGTGCCAGCAGTCTTAGCGGGGGCGGGAATGAGCAGTTCTTC

d_call: NA
v_call: TRBV7-2
clone_size: few
j_call: TRBJ2-3
cdr3_aa: CASSLQGAPTDTQYF
cdr3_nt: TGTGCCAGCAGCTTACAAGGAGCCCCCACAGATACGCAGTATTTT

d_call: NA
v_call: TRBV5-4
clone_size: NA
j_call: TRBJ2-2
cdr3_aa: CASSLDSTGELFF
cdr3_nt: TGTGCCAGCAGCCTGGACAGCACCGGGGAGCTGTTTTTT

d_call: NA
v_call: TRBV11-2
clone_size: few
j_call: TRBJ2-1
cdr3_aa: CASSPRSTSGNEQFF
cdr3_nt: TGTGCCAGCAGCCCTAGATCTACTAGTGGGAATGAGCAGTTCTTC

d_call: NA
v_call: TRBV28
clone_size: few
j_call: TRBJ1-2
cdr3_aa: CASSLLAATPPLF
cdr3_nt: TGTGCCAGCAGTTTATTAGCCGCCACACCACCCCTTTTC

d_call: NA
v_call: TRBV7-9
clone_size: NA
j_call: TRBJ1-1
cdr3_aa: CASSLGGPLGAFF
cdr3_nt: TGTGCCAGCAGCTTGGGGGGGCCCTTGGGAGCTTTCTTT

d_call: NA
v_call: TRBV2
clone_size: NA
j_call: TRBJ2-5
cdr3_aa: CASLDYNQETQYF
cdr3_nt: TGTGCCAGTCTTGACTATAACCAAGAGACCCAGTACTTC

d_call: NA
v_call: TRBV19
clone_size: few
j_call: TRBJ2-2
cdr3_aa: CASSTLGSGELFF
cdr3_nt: TGTGCCAGTAGTACCCTAGGATCCGGGGAGCTGTTTTTT

d_call: NA
v_call: TRBV9
clone_size: few
j_call: TRBJ2-3
cdr3_aa: CASGSRGTAGATQYF
cdr3_nt: TGTGCCAGCGGGTCGCGCGGGACGGCTGGGGCTACGCAGTATTTT

d_call: TRBD1
v_call: TRBV6-6
clone_size: few
j_call: TRBJ1-1
cdr3_aa: CASGDRGTEAFF
cdr3_nt: TGTGCCAGCGGGGACAGGGGAACTGAAGCTTTCTTT

d_call: NA
v_call: TRBV5-1
clone_size: few
j_call: TRBJ2-3
cdr3_aa: CASSLGTKSTDTQYF
cdr3_nt: TGCGCCAGCAGCTTGGGGACTAAGAGCACAGATACGCAGTATTTT

d_call: TRBD1
v_call: TRBV11-1
clone_size: few
j_call: TRBJ2-3
cdr3_aa: CASSPDRGSTDTQYF
cdr3_nt: TGTGCCAGCAGTCCCGACAGGGGAAGCACAGATACGCAGTATTTT

d_call: TRBD1
v_call: TRBV4-1
clone_size: NA
j_call: TRBJ1-2
cdr3_aa: CASSPSGQGDYGYTF
cdr3_nt: TGCGCCAGCAGCCCCTCCGGACAGGGAGACTATGGCTACACCTTC

d_call: NA
v_call: TRBV4-3
clone_size: few
j_call: TRBJ2-3
cdr3_aa: CASSQDKQGGDTQYF
cdr3_nt: TGCGCCAGCAGCCAAGATAAGCAGGGTGGAGATACGCAGTATTTT

d_call: NA
v_call: TRBV5-6
clone_size: NA
j_call: TRBJ2-7
cdr3_aa: CASSFPPGSEWQYF
cdr3_nt: TGTGCCAGCAGCTTTCCTCCAGGGTCAGAGTGGCAGTACTTC

d_call: NA
v_call: TRBV23-1
clone_size: NA
j_call: TRBJ1-1
cdr3_aa: CASRYGTPNTEAFF
cdr3_nt: TGCGCCAGCAGGTACGGGACACCGAACACTGAAGCTTTCTTT

d_call: NA
v_call: TRBV10-3
clone_size: NA
j_call: TRBJ1-6
cdr3_aa: CAISDRKFNSPLHF
cdr3_nt: TGTGCCATCAGCGACAGAAAATTCAATTCACCCCTCCACTTT

d_call: TRBD2
v_call: TRBV9
clone_size: NA
j_call: TRBJ2-1
cdr3_aa: CASSVGSGGYNEQFF
cdr3_nt: TGTGCCAGCAGCGTAGGGAGCGGGGGGTACAATGAGCAGTTCTTC

d_call: TRBD1
v_call: TRBV15
clone_size: NA
j_call: TRBJ1-6
cdr3_aa: CATSRGRTGTNSPLHF
cdr3_nt: TGTGCCACCAGCAGAGGCAGGACAGGGACAAATTCACCCCTCCACTTT

d_call: NA
v_call: TRBV4-1
clone_size: few
j_call: TRBJ1-6
cdr3_aa: CASSVLGQRYSPLHF
cdr3_nt: TGCGCCAGCAGCGTTCTAGGTCAAAGATATTCACCCCTCCACTTT

d_call: NA
v_call: TRBV18
clone_size: few
j_call: TRBJ2-3
cdr3_aa: CASSPREDTQYF
cdr3_nt: TGTGCCAGCTCACCGAGGGAAGATACGCAGTATTTT

d_call: NA
v_call: TRBV9
clone_size: few
j_call: TRBJ1-2
cdr3_aa: CASSVAVGAYGYTF
cdr3_nt: TGTGCCAGCAGCGTAGCGGTGGGGGCCTATGGCTACACCTTC

d_call: NA
v_call: TRBV29-1
clone_size: NA
j_call: TRBJ1-5
cdr3_aa: CSVDRGHGQPQHF
cdr3_nt: TGCAGCGTTGACAGGGGACACGGTCAGCCCCAGCATTTT

d_call: TRBD1
v_call: TRBV9
clone_size: NA
j_call: TRBJ1-5
cdr3_aa: CASSVGQGDPSNQPQHF
cdr3_nt: TGTGCCAGCAGCGTCGGGCAGGGGGATCCCAGCAATCAGCCCCAGCATTTT

d_call: NA
v_call: TRBV4-1
clone_size: few
j_call: TRBJ1-2
cdr3_aa: CASSQLTLKYGYTF
cdr3_nt: TGCGCCAGCAGCCAACTGACTCTAAAGTACGGCTACACCTTC

d_call: NA
v_call: TRBV2
clone_size: few
j_call: TRBJ2-7
cdr3_aa: CASSPRYEQYF
cdr3_nt: TGTGCCAGCAGTCCCCGCTACGAGCAGTACTTC

d_call: TRBD2
v_call: TRBV19
clone_size: NA
j_call: TRBJ2-1
cdr3_aa: CASSHILLADNEQFF
cdr3_nt: TGTGCCAGTAGCCACATCCTTCTAGCGGACAATGAGCAGTTCTTC

d_call: TRBD2
v_call: TRBV7-3
clone_size: few
j_call: TRBJ2-2
cdr3_aa: CASSLQAGSNTGELFF
cdr3_nt: TGTGCCAGCAGCTTACAAGCGGGGTCGAACACCGGGGAGCTGTTTTTT

d_call: TRBD2
v_call: TRBV7-2
clone_size: NA
j_call: TRBJ2-1
cdr3_aa: CASSQWTSGFSYNEQFF
cdr3_nt: TGTGCCAGCAGCCAATGGACTAGCGGGTTTTCCTACAATGAGCAGTTCTTC

d_call: TRBD1
v_call: TRBV9
clone_size: few
j_call: TRBJ2-1
cdr3_aa: CASSVGQGSYNEQFF
cdr3_nt: TGTGCCAGCAGCGTAGGACAGGGATCCTACAATGAGCAGTTCTTC

d_call: NA
v_call: TRBV5-1
clone_size: few
j_call: TRBJ2-7
cdr3_aa: CASSAGGSLASYEQYF
cdr3_nt: TGCGCCAGCAGCGCTGGTGGCTCCCTCGCCTCCTACGAGCAGTACTTC

d_call: TRBD2
v_call: TRBV9
clone_size: few
j_call: TRBJ2-3
cdr3_aa: CASSTGLAGGRVTDTQYF
cdr3_nt: TGTGCCAGCAGCACCGGACTAGCGGGGGGCCGAGTGACAGATACGCAGTATTTT

d_call: NA
v_call: TRBV9
clone_size: NA
j_call: TRBJ1-1
cdr3_aa: CASSETPNTEAFF
cdr3_nt: TGTGCCAGCAGCGAGACACCGAACACTGAAGCTTTCTTT

d_call: NA
v_call: TRBV6-6
clone_size: NA
j_call: TRBJ1-5
cdr3_aa: CASSYFQGGQPQHF
cdr3_nt: TGTGCCAGCAGTTACTTCCAGGGCGGCCAGCCCCAGCATTTT

d_call: TRBD1
v_call: TRBV7-2
clone_size: NA
j_call: TRBJ2-1
cdr3_aa: CASSIQGGGSYNEQFF
cdr3_nt: TGTGCCAGCAGCATACAGGGGGGAGGCTCCTACAATGAGCAGTTCTTC

d_call: NA
v_call: TRBV7-3
clone_size: NA
j_call: TRBJ2-3
cdr3_aa: CASSLRVATDTQYF
cdr3_nt: TGTGCCAGCAGCTTAAGAGTCGCAACAGATACGCAGTATTTT

d_call: TRBD1
v_call: TRBV7-9
clone_size: NA
j_call: TRBJ2-2
cdr3_aa: CASRLGQGANTGELFF
cdr3_nt: TGTGCCAGCAGACTAGGACAGGGCGCGAACACCGGGGAGCTGTTTTTT

d_call: TRBD1
v_call: TRBV5-1
clone_size: few
j_call: TRBJ1-2
cdr3_aa: CASSRGTAKGGDYGYTF
cdr3_nt: TGCGCCAGCAGCCGTGGGACAGCAAAGGGCGGGGACTATGGCTACACCTTC